The 20 T cell receptor beta chains given below trace back to one sample, sequenced in a study of identical twins. TCRdb redid the calling of the 5' RACE reads with MiXCR, one entry per CDR3 protein. The sample holds 1,800,000 or so distinct CDR3 sequences, 32% seen once. Sequencing was carried out using cord blood. These receptors were taken from a newborn girl in good health.

V and J are TRBV20-1 and TRBJ1-6; possibly TRBD1 for D (5 bases). The CDR3 covers 12 residues. Germline V lookup: CDR1 DFQATT, CDR2 SNEGSKA (reference sequence). Trimming left V 5 bases short and J 10 bases short, with 12 bases between. This CDR3 is CSAQGRGSPLHF. CDR3 in DNA: TGCAGTGCTCAGGGAAGAGGCTCACCCCTCCACTTT.

In its sample, this clonotype was seen once. The genes are TRBV5-4 and TRBJ2-1; 13 bases are a match to TRBD2. The CDR3 extends over 17 amino acids. V lost 4 bases and J lost 3; bases outside the gene matches: 7. The germline CDR1 and CDR2 sequences are SGHNT and YYREEE (reference sequence). The CDR3 region is CASSHQGLAGNYNEQFF. In DNA, the CDR3 is TGTGCCAGCAGCCACCAGGGACTAGCGGGAAACTACAATGAGCAGTTCTTC.

This sequence joins TRBV20-1 and TRBJ2-5, with D perhaps TRBD2 (5 bases). V gave up 2 bases and J gave up 2 bases, with 15 bases separating them. The CDR3 contains 15 residues. CDR1 is DFQATT, CDR2 SNEGSKA, per germline (reference sequence). The CDR3 loop is CSARSPRGRQETQYF. The CDR3 DNA follows: TGCAGTGCTAGATCCCCACGGGGAAGACAAGAGACCCAGTACTTC.

The chain couples TRBV7-2 to TRBJ1-4; no clear D gene. The CDR3 loop spans 17 amino acids. CDR1 is SGHTA, CDR2 FQGNSA, per germline. The V and J ends lost 1 base and 3 bases respectively, with 15 bases between them. The CDR3 loop reads CASSLEVGMYSNEKLFF. CDR3 coding DNA: TGTGCCAGCAGCTTAGAGGTCGGGATGTATTCTAATGAAAAACTGTTTTTT.

The chain uses TRBV3-1 and TRBJ2-2, with 10 nucleotides matching TRBD2. The CDR3 consists of 16 residues. The junction had 7 bases not matched to a gene; V was cut back by 4 bases and J by 5 bases. CDR1 and CDR2 from the germline V gene are LGHDT and YNNKEL (reference sequence). The CDR3 here is CASSRGLAAPTGELFF. As DNA, the CDR3 is TGTGCCAGCAGCCGAGGACTAGCGGCCCCGACCGGGGAGCTGTTTTTT.

The V call is TRBV7-2, the J call TRBJ1-2; no definite D call. This CDR3 spans 14 amino acids. Germline assignment: CDR1 SGHTA and CDR2 FQGNSA. Trimming took off 1 base at V and 4 bases at J, with 10 bases between the two ends. This CDR3 reads CASSLVPRSYGYTF. Here the CDR3 DNA reads TGTGCCAGCAGCTTAGTTCCCCGGAGCTATGGCTACACCTTC.

The chain recombines TRBV24-1 with TRBJ2-5, with 8 bases identical to TRBD2. The better agreement between TRBJ2-7 and the DNA end casts doubt on the J call. Looked up from germline, CDR1 is KGHDR and CDR2 is SFDVKD. The CDR3 sequence is 16 residues long. CDR3 DNA: TGTGCCACCAGTGATTCGACTAGCGAGAACTACAACGAGCAGTACTTC. Translating it yields CATSDSTSENYNEQYF.

This chain links TRBV21-1 with TRBJ2-3. TRBV21-1 is shown as a pseudogene. CDR3 length: 14 residues. CDR3 nucleotide sequence: TGTGCCAGTCAAATCCCAGACAGCACAGATACGCAGTATTTT. It codes for CASQIPDSTDTQYF.

The chain links TRBV28 to TRBJ2-5; 14 bases are shared with TRBD2. The CDR3 is 15 amino acids. V gave up 7 bases and J gave up 5 bases; unmatched junction bases: 6. Germline V gene lookup returns CDR1 MDHEN and CDR2 SYDVKM. The CDR3 protein is CASTPGLAGAETQYF. The CDR3 region has the DNA TGTGCCAGCACCCCGGGACTAGCGGGAGCTGAGACCCAGTACTTC.

This clonotype has more than one count but fewer than ten. The chain recombines TRBV6-1 with TRBJ2-1, with 8 bases aligning to TRBD1. This CDR3 is 15 amino acids long. Trimming removed 7 bases from V and 0 bases from J; junction bases left unmatched: 5. The germline CDR1 and CDR2 sequences are MNHNS and SASEGT. The CDR3 protein is CASNPGTGSYNEQFF. In DNA form, the CDR3 reads TGTGCCAGCAACCCTGGGACAGGCTCCTACAATGAGCAGTTCTTC.

V is TRBV10-3 and J is TRBJ2-7; D ambiguous. The CDR3 totals 13 residues. CDR1 ENHRY and CDR2 SYGVKD come from the germline V gene. The V and J ends lost 6 bases and 7 bases respectively, with 16 bases between them. Here the CDR3 DNA reads TGTGCCATCAGCGATGGAACGACCCGGGAGCAGTACTTC. Its protein product is CAISDGTTREQYF.

The chain employs TRBV11-2 and TRBJ2-3, with D possibly being TRBD2 (5 bases). Between the trimmed V and J ends, which lost 5 bases and 6 bases, there was a span of 21 bases. CDR3 length: 16 amino acids. The V gene's germline CDR1 is SGHAT and CDR2 FQNNGV. CDR3 in amino acids: CASSRLARGPRDTQYF. The DNA of the CDR3 is TGTGCCAGCAGCCGATTAGCGAGAGGGCCGAGGGATACGCAGTATTTT. The whole variable domain, remainder taken from reference TRBV11-2 and TRBJ2-3, is EAGVAQSPRYKIIEKRQSVAFWCNPISGHATLYWYQQILGQGPKLLIQFQNNGVVDDSQLPKDRFSAERLKGVDSTLKIQPAKLEDSAVYLCASSRLARGPRDTQYFGPGTRLTVL.

The V call is TRBV10-3, the J call TRBJ2-4, with 10 bases aligning to TRBD2. Per the germline V gene, CDR1 is ENHRY and CDR2 is SYGVKD. With V trimmed by 0 bases and J by 1 base, 12 bases remained unmatched. The CDR3 is 20 residues long. CDR3 protein: CAISESEREGRFGAKNIQYF. For the CDR3, the DNA is TGTGCCATCAGTGAGTCGGAGCGGGAGGGCCGCTTTGGGGCCAAAAACATTCAGTACTTC.

This sequence joins TRBV5-4 and TRBJ2-3, with 8 bases matching TRBD1. The CDR3 covers 14 residues. Germline-derived CDR1 and CDR2 are SGHNT and YYREEE (reference sequence). V lost 5 bases and J lost 2; bases outside the gene matches: 4. CDR3 nucleotides: TGTGCCAGCAGGGGACAGGCGATCACAGATACGCAGTATTTT. Protein sequence: CASRGQAITDTQYF. The variable domain in full, with the rest retrieved from reference TRBV5-4 and TRBJ2-3, is ETGVTQSPTHLIKTRGQQVTLRCSSQSGHNTVSWYQQALGQGPQFIFQYYREEENGRGNFPPRFSGLQFPNYSSELNVNALELDDSALYLCASRGQAITDTQYFGPGTRLTVL.

The CDR3 region is CASSLEIYKETQYF. In DNA, the CDR3 is TGTGCCAGCAGCTTAGAGATCTACAAGGAGACCCAGTACTTC. The chain is built from TRBV7-2 and TRBJ2-5; no definite D call. Germline CDR1 and CDR2: SGHTA and FQGNSA. The CDR3 is made up of 14 amino acids. Trimming cost V 1 base and J 5 bases, with 11 bases left between them.

This clonotype has more than one count but fewer than ten. The J gene is TRBJ2-3, the V gene TRBV3-1, with 10 bases fitting TRBD2. V lost 4 bases and J lost 2; bases outside the gene matches: 9. Germline-derived CDR1 and CDR2 are LGHDT and YNNKEL (reference sequence). The CDR3 runs to 17 residues. The CDR3 bases are TGTGCCAGCAGCCGCCCGCGGACTAGCGGTCACACAGATACGCAGTATTTT. This translates into CASSRPRTSGHTDTQYF.

V and J are TRBV7-2 and TRBJ1-5; D call uncertain. This CDR3 is 15 amino acids long. Germline V gene lookup returns CDR1 SGHTA and CDR2 FQGNSA. The V end was cut by 5 bases, the J end by 4 bases, with 15 bases between. This CDR3 is CASSPDGRRNQPQHF. In DNA form, the CDR3 reads TGTGCCAGCAGCCCGGACGGGAGAAGGAATCAGCCCCAGCATTTT.

The chain uses TRBV2 and TRBJ2-1; TRBD1 matches at 7 bases. Germline V lookup: CDR1 SNHLY, CDR2 FYNNEI. Germline trimming cut 3 bases from V and 8 bases from J; bases unmatched to any gene: 7. This CDR3 is 14 amino acids long. Here the CDR3 reads CASSEETGLHEQFF. CDR3 sequence (DNA): TGTGCCAGCAGTGAGGAGACAGGGCTACATGAGCAGTTCTTC.

This clonotype occurred once. The V gene is TRBV12-3 or TRBV12-4, the J gene TRBJ2-7; 12 bases match TRBD2. V shed 5 bases, J shed 7 bases, and the junction held 21 bases outside the gene matches. CDR3 length: 19 residues. CDR3 nucleotide sequence: TGTGCCAGCAGTCCCAGTTCCGGACTAGCGGGGATTTCCTACAATGAGCAGTACTTC. This codes for CASSPSSGLAGISYNEQYF.

The chain joins TRBV15 to TRBJ1-3; D perhaps matches TRBD1 (5 bases). The CDR3 has 16 residues. With 7 bases removed from V and 0 bases from J, the gap between germline ends came to 16 bases. Germline V gene data show CDR1 as LNHNV and CDR2 as YYDKDF (reference sequence). The CDR3 loop reads CATTTARQSSGNTIYF. CDR3 in DNA: TGTGCCACCACAACCGCCCGACAGAGCTCTGGAAACACCATATATTTT.